The clone carrying this T cell receptor beta chain was observed at least ten times. The record originates from a study of CD8+CD57+ T cells in acquired aplastic anemia. Overall study context: The sorted CD4+ and CD8+ cells yielded an average around 3.2 ug of DNA.

CDR3 length: 13 amino acids. Trimming removed 2 bases from V and 1 base from J, with 5 bases in between. Genomic DNA constituted the template upon which TCR beta VDJ and CDR3 profiling was performed. TCRdb re-called the reads with MiXCR, one entry per CDR3 protein. The repertoire holds 180,000 or so distinct CDR3 sequences, with around half as singletons. The chain joins TRBV12-3 or TRBV12-4 to TRBJ1-1, with D uncertain. The clonotype was recovered from a human donor in good health. Specimen: sorted CD4+, CD8+, or CD8+CD57+ T cells (not recorded which) from PBMCs. The CDR3 here is CASSLRENTEAFF. For the CDR3, the DNA is TGTGCCAGCAGTTTACGGGAGAACACTGAAGCTTTCTTT.